This record covers a single TCR beta chain. Its antigen remains unidentified. The record originates from a study of cytomegalovirus exposure and HLA in healthy donors. In the study overall: HLA-typed donors contributed around 88 million unique TCRs, which were held in an early data release. Whole-study results and caveats: Most subjects had HLA-A and HLA-B alleles reportedly predicted accurately by TCR beta sequences.

Amplification used 60 Vbeta primers and 13 Jbeta primers. Libraries were prepared by immunoSEQ multiplex PCR; TCRdb keeps only in-frame clonotypes and omits some of them. Of some 150,000 clones listed, roughly four fifths are singletons. Each donor was healthy, and each was a bone marrow donor. The receptor comes from a middle-aged man in good health and CMV-seronegative. Material: PBMCs.

DNA for the CDR3: TGTGCCAGCAGCCCAGGGGCCACCGGAAGCAATCAGCCCCAGCATTTT. Translation gives CASSPGATGSNQPQHF. The rearrangement links TRBV9 to TRBJ1-5, with D possibly being TRBD1 (6 bases). This CDR3 has 16 residues. V was clipped by 4 bases and J by 1 base, with 15 bases between them. Germline-derived CDR1 and CDR2 are SGDLS and YYNGEE.